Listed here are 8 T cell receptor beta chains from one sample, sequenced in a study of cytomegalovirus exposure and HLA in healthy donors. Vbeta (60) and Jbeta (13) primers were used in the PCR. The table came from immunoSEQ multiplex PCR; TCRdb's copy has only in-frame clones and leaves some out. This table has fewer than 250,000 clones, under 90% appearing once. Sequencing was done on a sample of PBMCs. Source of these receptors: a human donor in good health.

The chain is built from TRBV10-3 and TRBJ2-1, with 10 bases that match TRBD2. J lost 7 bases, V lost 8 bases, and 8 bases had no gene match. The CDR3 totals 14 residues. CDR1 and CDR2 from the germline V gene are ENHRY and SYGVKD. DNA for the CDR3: TGTGCCATCTCAACTAGCGGGGTAGGAAATGAGCAGTTCTTC. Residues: CAISTSGVGNEQFF.

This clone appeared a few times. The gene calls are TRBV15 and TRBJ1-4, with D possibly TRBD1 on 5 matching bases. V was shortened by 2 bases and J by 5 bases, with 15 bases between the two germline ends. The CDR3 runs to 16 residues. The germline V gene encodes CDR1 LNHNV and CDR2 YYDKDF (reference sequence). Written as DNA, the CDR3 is TGTGCCACCAGCAGATCCCCGACAGACAGCAATGAAAAACTGTTTTTT. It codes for CATSRSPTDSNEKLFF.

CDR3 nucleotide sequence: TGTGCCAGCAGCCCCCGGGACAGGATAACCGAGCAGTACTTC. This translates into CASSPRDRITEQYF. The chain is built from TRBV7-8 and TRBJ2-7; 8 bases are a match to TRBD1. The CDR3 runs to 14 residues. V shed 5 bases and J 6 bases; nucleotides not matched to a gene: 9. From germline, CDR1 is SGHVS and CDR2 FQNEAQ.

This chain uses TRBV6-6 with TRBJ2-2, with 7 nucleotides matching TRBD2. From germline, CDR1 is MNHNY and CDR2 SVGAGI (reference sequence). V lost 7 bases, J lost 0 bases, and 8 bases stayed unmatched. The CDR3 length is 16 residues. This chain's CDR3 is CASTNRGGSNTGELFF. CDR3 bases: TGTGCCAGCACCAATCGCGGGGGTTCGAACACCGGGGAGCTGTTTTTT.

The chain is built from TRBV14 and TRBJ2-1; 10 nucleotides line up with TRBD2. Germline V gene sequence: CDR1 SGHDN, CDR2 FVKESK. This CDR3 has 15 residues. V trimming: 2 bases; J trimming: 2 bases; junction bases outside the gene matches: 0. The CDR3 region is CASSQLAGAYNEQFF. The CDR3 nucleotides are TGTGCCAGCAGCCAACTAGCGGGAGCCTACAATGAGCAGTTCTTC.

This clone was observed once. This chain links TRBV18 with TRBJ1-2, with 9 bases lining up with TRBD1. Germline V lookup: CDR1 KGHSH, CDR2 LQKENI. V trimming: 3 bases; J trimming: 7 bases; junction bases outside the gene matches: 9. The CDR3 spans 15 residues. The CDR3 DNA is TGTGCCAGCTCACCCATGGGACAGGGCGAGGGTGGCTACACCTTC. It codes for CASSPMGQGEGGYTF. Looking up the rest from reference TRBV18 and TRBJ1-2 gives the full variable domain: NAGVMQNPRHLVRRRGQEARLRCSPMKGHSHVYWYRQLPEEGLKFMVYLQKENIIDESGMPKERFSAEFPKEGPSILRIQQVVRGDSAAYFCASSPMGQGEGGYTFGSGTRLTVV.

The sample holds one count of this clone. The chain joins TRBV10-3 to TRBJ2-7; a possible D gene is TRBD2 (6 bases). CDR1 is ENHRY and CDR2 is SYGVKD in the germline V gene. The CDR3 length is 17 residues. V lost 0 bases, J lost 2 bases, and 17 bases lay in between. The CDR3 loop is CAISESEGFSIPYEQYF. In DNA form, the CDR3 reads TGTGCCATCAGTGAGTCGGAGGGATTCTCTATACCCTACGAGCAGTACTTC.

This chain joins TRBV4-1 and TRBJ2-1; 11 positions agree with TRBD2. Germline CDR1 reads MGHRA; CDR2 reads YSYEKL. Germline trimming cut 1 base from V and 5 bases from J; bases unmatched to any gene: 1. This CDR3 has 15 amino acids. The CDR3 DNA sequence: TGCGCCAGCAGCCAAGGACTAGCGGGACACAATGAGCAGTTCTTC. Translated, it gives CASSQGLAGHNEQFF.